This T cell receptor (beta chain) was sequenced during a study of blood T cell repertoires in COVID-19. As for the study in general: Sites in the United States, Italy and Spain provided acute and convalescent COVID-19 samples. Sources were T cells, B-cell-depleted T cells, or PBMCs; the material itself was cDNA or gDNA.

Under the authors' procedure: It was from reference gene primer amplification that nucleated cell counts were estimated. Assay: immunoSEQ multiplex PCR; the TCRdb copy retains only in-frame clones and omits some. Clone size and V and J calls were adopted from that table, with D and trimming inferred from the DNA. The sample carries some 210,000 clones, under 95% recorded once. The germline V and J ends were trimmed by 5 bases and 4 bases, with 17 bases remaining between them. From germline, CDR1 is SGHAT and CDR2 FQDESV (reference sequence). The CDR3 extends over 16 amino acids. The chain combines TRBV11-1 with TRBJ2-2; possible D gene TRBD2, 5 bases. Sample: peripheral blood. The clonotype originates from a man younger than 45 with acute or convalescent COVID-19. CDR3 in DNA: TGTGCCAGCAGCCACTCCAGCGGTTCGGGCACCGGGGAGCTGTTTTTT. Its protein is CASSHSSGSGTGELFF.